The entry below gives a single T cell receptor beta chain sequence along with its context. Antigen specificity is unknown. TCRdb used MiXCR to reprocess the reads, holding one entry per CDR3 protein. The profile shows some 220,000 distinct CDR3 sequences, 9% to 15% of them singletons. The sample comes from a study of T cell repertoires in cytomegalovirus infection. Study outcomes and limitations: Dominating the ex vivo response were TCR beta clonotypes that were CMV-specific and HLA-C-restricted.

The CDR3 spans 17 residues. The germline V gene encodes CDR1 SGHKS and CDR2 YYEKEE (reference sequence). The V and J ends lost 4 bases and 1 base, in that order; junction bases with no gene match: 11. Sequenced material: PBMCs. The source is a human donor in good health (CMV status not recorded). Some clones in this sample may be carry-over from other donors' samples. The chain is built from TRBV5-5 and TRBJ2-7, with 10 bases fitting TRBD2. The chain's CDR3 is CASSHRTSGAHSYEQYF. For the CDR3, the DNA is TGTGCCAGCAGCCACCGGACTAGCGGAGCCCATTCCTACGAGCAGTACTTC.